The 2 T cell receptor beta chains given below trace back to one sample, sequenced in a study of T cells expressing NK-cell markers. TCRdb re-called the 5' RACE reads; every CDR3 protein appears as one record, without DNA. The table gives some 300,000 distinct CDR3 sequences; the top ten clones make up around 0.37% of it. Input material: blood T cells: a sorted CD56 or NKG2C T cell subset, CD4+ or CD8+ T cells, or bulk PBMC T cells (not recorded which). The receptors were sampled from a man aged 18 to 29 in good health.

CDR3 amino acids: CSAMVGGQQYEQYF. The chain links TRBV20-1 to TRBJ2-7; TCRdb lists TRBD1, though no DNA is available to test this call. The V gene's germline CDR1 is DFQATT and CDR2 SNEGSKA (reference sequence). This CDR3 region has 14 residues.

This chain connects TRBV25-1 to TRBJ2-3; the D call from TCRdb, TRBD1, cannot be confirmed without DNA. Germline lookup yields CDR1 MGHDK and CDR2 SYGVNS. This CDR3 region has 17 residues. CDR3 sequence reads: CASSDGTGGPLTDTQYF.